Following are 21 T cell receptor beta chains from one sample sequenced in a study of T cell changes during pregnancy in multiple sclerosis. Generated by immunoSEQ multiplex PCR, the TCRdb table keeps only in-frame clones and is missing some. The repertoire holds over 90,000 clones, with 92% as singletons. The sample was peripheral blood, taken after pregnancy. These receptors all stem from a female donor with multiple sclerosis, enrolled in a pregnancy study.

The chain has TRBV9 and TRBJ2-1, with 16 bases aligning to TRBD2. Losses at the gene ends were 2 bases for V and 3 bases for J; bases not matched to a gene: 8. The CDR3 has 19 residues. Germline CDR1 SGDLS, CDR2 YYNGEE. The CDR3 sequence is CASSVEGLAGGGLYNEQFF. As DNA, the CDR3 is TGTGCCAGCAGCGTGGAGGGACTAGCGGGGGGGGGCCTCTACAATGAGCAGTTCTTC. The entire variable domain, with the rest obtained from reference TRBV9 and TRBJ2-1, is as follows: DSGVTQTPKHLITATGQRVTLRCSPRSGDLSVYWYQQSLDQGLQFLIQYYNGEERAKGNILERFSAQQFPDLHSELNLSSLELGDSALYFCASSVEGLAGGGLYNEQFFGPGTRLTVL.

V is TRBV6-1 and J is TRBJ2-7, with 11 bases identical to TRBD2. The CDR3 covers 15 residues. Trimming at V came to 8 bases and at J to 1 base, leaving 7 bases not matched to a gene. From germline, CDR1 is MNHNS and CDR2 SASEGT. The CDR3 region has the DNA TGTGCCAGCGGGACTAGCGGTAGGGGATCCTACGAGCAGTACTTC. Translation: CASGTSGRGSYEQYF.

The rearrangement links TRBV6-6 to TRBJ2-1, with 9 bases that match TRBD2. The CDR3 has 14 amino acids. V lost 10 bases, J lost 1 base, and 5 bases stayed unmatched. The germline V gene encodes CDR1 MNHNY and CDR2 SVGAGI (reference sequence). The CDR3 protein is CATRTSVSYNEQFF. In nucleotides, the CDR3 is TGTGCCACCAGGACTAGCGTTTCCTACAATGAGCAGTTCTTC.

The rearrangement links TRBV19 to TRBJ1-6; D is uncertain. Trimming removed 3 bases at V and 7 bases at J, with 7 bases between. The CDR3 runs 13 residues. Germline V gives CDR1 LNHDA, CDR2 SQIVND (reference sequence). Here the CDR3 reads CASSIPGNSPLHF. In DNA, the CDR3 is TGTGCCAGTAGTATTCCCGGGAATTCACCCCTCCACTTT.

This chain joins TRBV14 and TRBJ1-3; possibly TRBD1 for D (6 bases). The CDR3 extends over 17 amino acids. In germline, CDR1 is SGHDN, CDR2 FVKESK. V lost 0 bases and J 3 bases, leaving 15 bases between the germline ends. The CDR3 spells CASSQETGGLLGNTIYF. The CDR3 nucleotides read TGTGCCAGCAGCCAAGAGACAGGAGGACTCCTTGGAAACACCATATATTTT. Filled out from reference TRBV14 and TRBJ1-3, the complete variable domain reads EAGVTQFPSHSVIEKGQTVTLRCDPISGHDNLYWYRRVMGKEIKFLLHFVKESKQDESGMPNNRFLAERTGGTYSTLKVQPAELEDSGVYFCASSQETGGLLGNTIYFGEGSWLTVV.

The DNA for the CDR3 is TGTGCCAGCAGCCAAGTAGCCAGCCCGCTCGAGCAGTACTTC. This encodes CASSQVASPLEQYF. The chain recombines TRBV14 with TRBJ2-7; the D is unclear. Germline CDR1 SGHDN, CDR2 FVKESK. CDR3 length equals 14 residues. Trimming took 1 base from V and 6 from J, leaving 13 bases between them.

The chain carries TRBV19 and TRBJ1-4; no clear D. Trimming left V 3 bases short and J 1 base short, with 9 bases between. CDR1 and CDR2 from the germline V gene are LNHDA and SQIVND (reference sequence). There are 15 residues in the CDR3. The CDR3 nucleotides are TGTGCCAGTAGTATTTATGCGCGAACTAATGAAAAACTGTTTTTT. The encoded protein is CASSIYARTNEKLFF. Using reference TRBV19 and TRBJ1-4 for the parts outside the CDR3, the full variable domain is DGGITQSPKYLFRKEGQNVTLSCEQNLNHDAMYWYRQDPGQGLRLIYYSQIVNDFQKGDIAEGYSVSREKKESFPLTVTSAQKNPTAFYLCASSIYARTNEKLFFGSGTQLSVL.

J is TRBJ1-1 and V is TRBV29-1, with D uncertain. The V end lost 7 bases, the J end lost 1 base, and 10 bases lay between the germline ends. CDR1 and CDR2 (germline): SQVTM, ANQGSEA. The CDR3 has 12 amino acids. The CDR3 nucleotides read TGCAGCGCTCTACCGGGGAACACTGAAGCTTTCTTT. Protein: CSALPGNTEAFF. Using reference TRBV29-1 and TRBJ1-1 for the parts outside the CDR3, the full variable domain is SAVISQKPSRDICQRGTSLTIQCQVDSQVTMMFWYRQQPGQSLTLIATANQGSEATYESGFVIDKFPISRPNLTFSTLTVSNMSPEDSSIYLCSALPGNTEAFFGQGTRLTVV.

The rearrangement links TRBV4-3 to TRBJ1-1; D call uncertain. Germline V gene data show CDR1 as LGHNA and CDR2 as YSLEER. Between the trimmed V and J ends, which lost 0 bases and 0 bases, there was a span of 11 bases. The CDR3 contains 16 residues. For the CDR3, the DNA is TGCGCCAGCAGCCAAGACCGGAGGGCCCTGAACACTGAAGCTTTCTTT. Translating it yields CASSQDRRALNTEAFF.

CDR3 in amino acids: CASHIFGRRITDTQYF. CDR3 DNA sequence: TGTGCCAGCCATATATTCGGTAGGCGGATCACAGATACGCAGTATTTT. The chain joins TRBV28 to TRBJ2-3, with D unresolved. The germline V gene has CDR1 MDHEN and CDR2 SYDVKM. The length of the CDR3 is 16 residues. V lost 8 bases and J lost 2, with 20 bases in between.

The chain has TRBV9 and TRBJ2-3; 10 bases match TRBD2. Germline CDR1 SGDLS, CDR2 YYNGEE. V was clipped by 3 bases and J by 1 base; unmatched bases: 11. This CDR3 spans 18 amino acids. DNA for the CDR3: TGTGCCAGCAGCGCGACAGAATTGGGGACTAGCGGCACAGATACGCAGTATTTT. It specifies CASSATELGTSGTDTQYF.

The chain uses TRBV7-9 and TRBJ1-2, with TRBD1 matching 7 bases. Trimming at V came to 6 bases and at J to 7 bases, leaving 11 bases not matched to a gene. CDR1 and CDR2 (germline): SEHNR, FQNEAQ (reference sequence). The CDR3 runs to 14 residues. The CDR3 region is CASRRQGRGFGYTF. The CDR3 DNA reads TGTGCCAGCAGGAGACAGGGACGAGGGTTTGGCTACACCTTC.

The gene calls are TRBV2 and TRBJ2-5; 8 bases match TRBD2. Germline V gives CDR1 SNHLY, CDR2 FYNNEI. The CDR3 is 15 residues long. V dropped 10 bases and J dropped 2; count of bases not matched to a gene: 12. The CDR3, as DNA: TGTGCCACAACCCGCGCGGGAGGCAGACAAGAGACCCAGTACTTC. Protein product: CATTRAGGRQETQYF.

In its sample, this clone was seen a few times. V is TRBV21-1 and J is TRBJ1-1; TRBD1, the table's D call, lacks a check against the DNA. TRBV21-1 represents a pseudogene. The CDR3 contains 14 residues. CDR3 bases: TGTGCCAGCAGCAACCAGGGGGCAGCGACTGAAGCTTTCTTT. Amino acids: CASSNQGAATEAFF.

This sequence joins TRBV5-1 and TRBJ1-4; a possible D gene is TRBD1 (5 bases). V was trimmed by 4 bases and J by 0 bases, leaving 10 bases between them. The CDR3 is made up of 15 amino acids. The germline V gene has CDR1 SGHRS and CDR2 YFSETQ. The CDR3 bases are TGCGCCAGCAGCACCCGACAGACAACTAATGAAAAACTGTTTTTT. It is translated as CASSTRQTTNEKLFF.

The gene calls are TRBV28 and TRBJ2-6; D is uncertain. V was shortened by 5 bases and J by 4 bases, with 12 bases between the two germline ends. Looked up from germline, CDR1 is MDHEN and CDR2 is SYDVKM. This CDR3 spans 15 amino acids. The CDR3 sequence is CASSLRGAGANVLTF. In nucleotides, the CDR3 is TGTGCCAGCAGTCTAAGAGGAGCCGGGGCCAACGTCCTGACTTTC.

The chain combines TRBV30 with TRBJ2-5; D not resolved. V dropped 0 bases and J dropped 4 bases, with 12 bases sitting between them. CDR1 and CDR2 from the germline V gene are GTSNPN and SVGIG (reference sequence). The CDR3 contains 14 residues. CDR3 sequence (DNA): TGTGCCTGGAGTGTACTCGCTCTAGGAGAGACCCAGTACTTC. Translation: CAWSVLALGETQYF.

The V gene is TRBV5-4, the J gene TRBJ2-2; D gene ambiguous. Trimming removed 0 bases from V and 5 bases from J, with 11 bases in between. The germline gives CDR1 SGHNT, CDR2 YYREEE (reference sequence). The CDR3 is 15 amino acids. In DNA form, the CDR3 reads TGTGCCAGCAGCTTGGTATTGGGCTTAACCGGGGAGCTGTTTTTT. Translated: CASSLVLGLTGELFF.

This clone was observed a handful of times. The sample holds other DNA sequences that translate to the same CDR3. The chain joins TRBV2 to TRBJ1-2; 9 bases line up with TRBD1. Germline V lookup: CDR1 SNHLY, CDR2 FYNNEI. Trimming cost V 3 bases and J 3 bases; bases outside gene matches: 2. CDR3 size: 14 residues. The CDR3 region is CASSEDRGDYGYTF. DNA for the CDR3: TGTGCCAGCAGTGAGGACAGGGGCGACTATGGCTACACCTTC.

V usage is TRBV5-8 and J usage is TRBJ2-3; a possible D gene is TRBD2 (6 bases). Germline V gene sequence: CDR1 SGHTS, CDR2 YDEGEE. The CDR3 length is 14 residues. The V end lost 3 bases, the J end lost 5 bases, and 13 bases lay between the germline ends. The CDR3 DNA is TGTGCCAGCAGCTCCCTTGGGAGGAAAGATACGCAGTATTTT. Its protein is CASSSLGRKDTQYF.

This clone was recorded only once. The chain recombines TRBV7-8 with TRBJ2-3; maybe TRBD2 (5 bases). Germline CDR1 reads SGHVS; CDR2 reads FQNEAQ. This CDR3 comprises 13 residues. V lost 0 bases and J 7 bases, leaving 8 bases between the germline ends. The CDR3 nucleotides read TGTGCCAGCAGCTTAGCTGAGGGAAATACGCAGTATTTT. Translated: CASSLAEGNTQYF.